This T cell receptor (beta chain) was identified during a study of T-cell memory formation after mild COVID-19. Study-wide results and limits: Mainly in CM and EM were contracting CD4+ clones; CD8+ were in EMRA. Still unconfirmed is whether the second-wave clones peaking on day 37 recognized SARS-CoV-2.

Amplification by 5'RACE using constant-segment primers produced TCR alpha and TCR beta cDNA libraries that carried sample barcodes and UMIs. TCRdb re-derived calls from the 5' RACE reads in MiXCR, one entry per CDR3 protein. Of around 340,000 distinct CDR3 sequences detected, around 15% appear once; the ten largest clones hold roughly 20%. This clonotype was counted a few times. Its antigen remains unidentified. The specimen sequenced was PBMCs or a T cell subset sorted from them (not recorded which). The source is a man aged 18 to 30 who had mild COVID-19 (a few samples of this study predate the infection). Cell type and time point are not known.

CDR3 sequence (DNA): TGTGCCAGCAGCTCCATGCGGGGGAGCTCCTACAATGAGCAGTTCTTC. This encodes CASSSMRGSSYNEQFF. The chain is built from TRBV7-9 and TRBJ2-1; TRBD2 matches at 7 bases. With 4 bases clipped from V and 0 bases from J, the junction kept 6 bases outside the gene matches. Germline CDR1 is SEHNR and CDR2 is FQNEAQ (reference sequence). The CDR3 has 16 residues.